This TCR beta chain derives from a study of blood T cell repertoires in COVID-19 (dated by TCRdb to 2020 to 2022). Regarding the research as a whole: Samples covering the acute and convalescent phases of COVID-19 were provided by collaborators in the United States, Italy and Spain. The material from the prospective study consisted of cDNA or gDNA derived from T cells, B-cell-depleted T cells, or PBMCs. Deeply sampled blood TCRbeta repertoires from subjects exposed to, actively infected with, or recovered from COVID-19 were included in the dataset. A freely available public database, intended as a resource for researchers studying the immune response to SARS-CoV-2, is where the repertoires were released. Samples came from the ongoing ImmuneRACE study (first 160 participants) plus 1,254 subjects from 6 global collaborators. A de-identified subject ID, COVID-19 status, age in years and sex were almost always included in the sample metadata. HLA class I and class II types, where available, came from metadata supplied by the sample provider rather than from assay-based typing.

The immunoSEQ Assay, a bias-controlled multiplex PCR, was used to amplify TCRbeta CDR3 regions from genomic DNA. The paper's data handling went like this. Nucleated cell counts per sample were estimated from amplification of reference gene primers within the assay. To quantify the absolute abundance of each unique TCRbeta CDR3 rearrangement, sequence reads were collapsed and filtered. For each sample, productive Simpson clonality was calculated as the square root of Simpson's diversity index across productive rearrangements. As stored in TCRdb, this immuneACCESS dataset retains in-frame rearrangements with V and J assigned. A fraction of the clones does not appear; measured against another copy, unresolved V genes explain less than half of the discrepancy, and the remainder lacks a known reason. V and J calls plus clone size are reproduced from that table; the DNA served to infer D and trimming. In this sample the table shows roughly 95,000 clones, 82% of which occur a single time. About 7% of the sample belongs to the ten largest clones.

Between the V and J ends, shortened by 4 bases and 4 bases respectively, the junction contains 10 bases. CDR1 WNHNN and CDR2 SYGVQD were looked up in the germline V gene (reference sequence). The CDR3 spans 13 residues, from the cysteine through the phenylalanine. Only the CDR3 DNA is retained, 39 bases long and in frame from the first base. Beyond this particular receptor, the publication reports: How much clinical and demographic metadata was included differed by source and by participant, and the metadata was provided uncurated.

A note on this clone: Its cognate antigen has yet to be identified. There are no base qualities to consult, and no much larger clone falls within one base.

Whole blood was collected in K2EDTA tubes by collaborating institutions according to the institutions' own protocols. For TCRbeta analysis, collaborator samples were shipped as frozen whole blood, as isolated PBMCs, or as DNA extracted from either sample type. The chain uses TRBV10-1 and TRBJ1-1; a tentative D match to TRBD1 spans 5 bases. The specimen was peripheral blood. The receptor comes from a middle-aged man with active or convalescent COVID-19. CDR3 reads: CASSGQISTEAFF. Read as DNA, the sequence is TGCGCCAGCAGTGGACAGATCAGCACTGAAGCTTTCTTT.